This T cell receptor (beta chain) was found in a study of somatic mutations in cytotoxic T cells in rheumatoid arthritis. Study background: Flow sorting at nearly 100% purity was applied to some V beta antibody-stained T-cell populations, which included V beta1+ cells sequenced for TCRB.

Per the germline V gene, CDR1 is GTSNPN and CDR2 is SVGIG (reference sequence). CDR3 size: 14 residues. V trimming: 4 bases; J trimming: 5 bases; junction bases outside the gene matches: 7. Profiled with immunoSEQ multiplex PCR; TCRdb holds only in-frame clones, not every one. The sample has 15,000 to 20,000 clones; around three quarters are singletons. The receptor comes from an adult with rheumatoid arthritis. What was sequenced was CD8+ T cells sorted from blood. The chain uses TRBV30 and TRBJ2-5; 10 nucleotides line up with TRBD2. CDR3: CAWKGSSGGETQYF. CDR3 DNA: TGTGCCTGGAAAGGTTCTAGCGGGGGTGAGACCCAGTACTTC.